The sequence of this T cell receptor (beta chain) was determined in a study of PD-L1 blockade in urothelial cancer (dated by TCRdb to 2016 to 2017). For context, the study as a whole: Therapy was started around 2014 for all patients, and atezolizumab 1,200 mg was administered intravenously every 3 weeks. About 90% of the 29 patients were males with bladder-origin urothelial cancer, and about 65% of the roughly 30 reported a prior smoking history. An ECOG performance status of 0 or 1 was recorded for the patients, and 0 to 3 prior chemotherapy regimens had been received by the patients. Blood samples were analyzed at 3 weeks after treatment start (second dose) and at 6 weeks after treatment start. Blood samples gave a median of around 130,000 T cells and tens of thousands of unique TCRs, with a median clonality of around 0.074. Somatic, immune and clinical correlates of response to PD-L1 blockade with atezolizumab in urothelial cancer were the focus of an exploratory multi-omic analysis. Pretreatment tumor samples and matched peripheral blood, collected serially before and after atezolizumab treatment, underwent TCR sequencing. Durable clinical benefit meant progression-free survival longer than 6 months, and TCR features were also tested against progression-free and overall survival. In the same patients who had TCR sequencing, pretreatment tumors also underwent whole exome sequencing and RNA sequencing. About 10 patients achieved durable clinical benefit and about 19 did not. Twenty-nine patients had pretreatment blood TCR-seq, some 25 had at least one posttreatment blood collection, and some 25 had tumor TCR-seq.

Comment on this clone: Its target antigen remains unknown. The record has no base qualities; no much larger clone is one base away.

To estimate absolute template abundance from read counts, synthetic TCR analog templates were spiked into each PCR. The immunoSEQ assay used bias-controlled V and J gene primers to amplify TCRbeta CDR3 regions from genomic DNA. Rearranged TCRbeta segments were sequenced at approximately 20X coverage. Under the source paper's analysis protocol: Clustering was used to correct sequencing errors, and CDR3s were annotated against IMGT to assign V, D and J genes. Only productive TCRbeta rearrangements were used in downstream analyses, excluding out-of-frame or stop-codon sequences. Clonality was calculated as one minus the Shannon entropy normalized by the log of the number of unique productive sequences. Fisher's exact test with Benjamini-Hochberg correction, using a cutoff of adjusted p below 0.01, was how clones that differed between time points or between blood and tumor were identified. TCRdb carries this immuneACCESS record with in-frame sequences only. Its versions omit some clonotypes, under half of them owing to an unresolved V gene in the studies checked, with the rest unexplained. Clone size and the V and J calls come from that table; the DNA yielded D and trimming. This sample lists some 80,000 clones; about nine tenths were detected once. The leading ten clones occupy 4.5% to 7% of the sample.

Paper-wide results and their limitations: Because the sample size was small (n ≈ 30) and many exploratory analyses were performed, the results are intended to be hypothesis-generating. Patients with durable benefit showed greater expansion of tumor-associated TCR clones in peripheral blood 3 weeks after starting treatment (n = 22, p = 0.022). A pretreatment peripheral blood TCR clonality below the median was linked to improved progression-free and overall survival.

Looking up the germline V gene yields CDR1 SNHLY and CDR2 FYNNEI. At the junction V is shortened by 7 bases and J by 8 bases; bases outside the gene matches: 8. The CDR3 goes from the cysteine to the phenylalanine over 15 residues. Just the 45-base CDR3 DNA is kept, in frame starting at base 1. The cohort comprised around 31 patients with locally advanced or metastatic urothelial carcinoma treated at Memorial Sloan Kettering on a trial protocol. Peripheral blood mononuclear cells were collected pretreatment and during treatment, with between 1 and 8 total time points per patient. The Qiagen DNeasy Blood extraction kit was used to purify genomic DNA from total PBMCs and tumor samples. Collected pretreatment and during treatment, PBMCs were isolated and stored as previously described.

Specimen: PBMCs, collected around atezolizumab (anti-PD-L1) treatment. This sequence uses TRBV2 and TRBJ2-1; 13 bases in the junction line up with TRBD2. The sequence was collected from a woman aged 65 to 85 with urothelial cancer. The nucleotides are TGTGCCAGCACCCGAAGGACTAGCGGGAGCGATGAGCAGTTCTTC. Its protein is CASTRRTSGSDEQFF.